Presented here are 15 T cell receptor beta chains from one specimen sequenced in a study of immune evolution from preneoplasia to lung adenocarcinoma. Sequencing used immunoSEQ multiplex PCR; TCRdb keeps in-frame clones, though not all of them. This sample has more than 8,000 clones; roughly four fifths occur once, and the top ten carry less than 3.5%. Sequencing input: FFPE lung adenocarcinoma in situ tissue. Every receptor here comes from a person between 65 and 79 years old with lung adenocarcinoma.

The rearrangement uses TRBV30 and TRBJ2-7; D tentatively reads TRBD1 or TRBD2 (5 bases each). This CDR3 has 14 amino acids. Trimming took off 5 bases at V and 1 base at J, with 15 bases between the two ends. CDR1 and CDR2 from the germline V gene are GTSNPN and SVGIG (reference sequence). The CDR3 reads CAWDRDGISYEQYF. The DNA for the CDR3 is TGTGCCTGGGACCGGGACGGGATTTCCTACGAGCAGTACTTC.

The V call is TRBV7-3, the J call TRBJ2-1; TRBD2 aligns across 11 bases. Germline-derived CDR1 and CDR2 are SGHTA and FQGTGA. The CDR3 is 17 amino acids. Germline trimming cut 0 bases from V and 5 bases from J; bases unmatched to any gene: 6. DNA of the CDR3: TGTGCCAGCAGCTTAACGATGATAGCGGGAGGGCACAATGAGCAGTTCTTC. This translates into CASSLTMIAGGHNEQFF.

The chain couples TRBV12-5 to TRBJ1-5; 9 bases are shared with TRBD1. CDR1 is LGHNT and CDR2 is FRNRAP in the germline V gene. The CDR3 is 18 residues long. V gave up 1 base and J gave up 2 bases; unmatched junction bases: 9. The CDR3 sequence: CASGLAAGTGRGNQPQHF. CDR3 sequence (DNA): TGTGCTAGTGGTTTGGCCGCCGGGACAGGGAGAGGCAATCAGCCCCAGCATTTT.

CDR3 sequence (DNA): TGTGCCAGCAGCTTAGGACGGGTCTCGAAACTGTTTTTT. Residues: CASSLGRVSKLFF. The chain links TRBV7-8 to TRBJ1-4, with no clear D. CDR1 is SGHVS and CDR2 is FQNEAQ in the germline V gene. V shed 1 base and J shed 11 bases, with 11 bases lying between them. The CDR3 runs to 13 residues.

V gene TRBV7-2 combines with J gene TRBJ2-3, with TRBD2 matching over 8 bases. Germline assignment: CDR1 SGHTA and CDR2 FQGNSA. There are 15 residues in the CDR3. V trimming: 4 bases; J trimming: 1 base; junction bases outside the gene matches: 4. The CDR3 spells CASSSGLARTDTQYF. CDR3 nucleotide sequence: TGTGCCAGCAGCTCAGGACTAGCACGCACAGATACGCAGTATTTT.

The V gene is TRBV9, the J gene TRBJ2-1; the match to TRBD2 covers 10 bases. The CDR3 runs 15 residues. Germline CDR1 reads SGDLS; CDR2 reads YYNGEE. The trim removed 3 bases at V and 9 bases at J, leaving 9 bases unmatched. The CDR3 DNA sequence: TGTGCCAGCAGCGGAAGCGGGGGGGTCGCCGGTGAGCAGTTCTTC. Translating gives CASSGSGGVAGEQFF. The variable domain in full, with the rest retrieved from reference TRBV9 and TRBJ2-1, is DSGVTQTPKHLITATGQRVTLRCSPRSGDLSVYWYQQSLDQGLQFLIQYYNGEERAKGNILERFSAQQFPDLHSELNLSSLELGDSALYFCASSGSGGVAGEQFFGPGTRLTVL.

For this clone: The junction departs from germline at one end; a sequencing error may be responsible. J is TRBJ2-7 and V is TRBV7-7; 7 bases align to TRBD1. The CDR3 has 13 residues. Per germline, CDR1 SSHAT and CDR2 FNYEAQ (reference sequence). In DNA form, the CDR3 reads TGTGCTAGCAGCTCGAACAGGGGAAGCGAGCAGTACTTC. Protein: CASSSNRGSEQYF.

This rearrangement joins TRBV7-8 to TRBJ1-1; no definite D call. Germline V gives CDR1 SGHVS, CDR2 FQNEAQ. V shed 4 bases and J shed 3 bases, with 9 bases lying between them. CDR3 size: 13 residues. The chain's CDR3 is CASSSKIHTEAFF. CDR3 sequence (DNA): TGTGCCAGCAGCTCTAAAATTCACACTGAAGCTTTCTTT.

This sequence joins TRBV7-8 and TRBJ2-6; D is uncertain. The CDR3 loop spans 15 amino acids. Germline V gene data show CDR1 as SGHVS and CDR2 as FQNEAQ. The V end lost 4 bases, the J end lost 0 bases, and 7 bases lay between the germline ends. The DNA for the CDR3 is TGTGCCAGCAGCTCCCCGGCCTCTGGGGCCAACGTCCTGACTTTC. It yields the protein CASSSPASGANVLTF.

A single count supports this clone. The rearrangement joins TRBV18 to TRBJ2-1, with 8 bases fitting TRBD2. CDR3 length equals 14 residues. The ends lost 3 bases at V and 9 bases at J; junction bases unmatched: 7. The germline CDR1 and CDR2 sequences are KGHSH and LQKENI. The CDR3 sequence: CASSPGTRVGEQFF. DNA of the CDR3: TGTGCCAGCTCACCCGGGACTAGAGTAGGTGAGCAGTTCTTC.

This clone was observed a few times. The chain recombines TRBV6-5 with TRBJ1-1; D not certain. Per germline, CDR1 MNHEY and CDR2 SVGAGI. Trimming shortened V by 6 bases and J by 7 bases, and 9 bases separated the two germline ends. The CDR3 loop spans 11 amino acids. In DNA form, the CDR3 reads TGTGCCAGCAGAAACATGAATGAAGCTTTCTTT. Its translation is CASRNMNEAFF.

The chain couples TRBV30 to TRBJ1-3; D is unresolved. The CDR3 spans 13 residues. V gave up 2 bases and J gave up 1 base, with 6 bases separating them. Germline V gene sequence: CDR1 GTSNPN, CDR2 SVGIG (reference sequence). The CDR3 bases are TGTGCCTGGAGTAAGGTTTCTGGAAACACCATATATTTT. It codes for CAWSKVSGNTIYF.

The sample holds one count of this clone. The chain joins TRBV9 to TRBJ2-3; a possible D gene is TRBD2 (6 bases). CDR3 length equals 15 residues. Germline loops: CDR1 SGDLS, CDR2 YYNGEE. Trimming shortened V by 0 bases and J by 3 bases, and 11 bases separated the two germline ends. This chain's CDR3 is CASSVESGRTDTQYF. The CDR3 nucleotides read TGTGCCAGCAGCGTAGAATCAGGGAGGACAGATACGCAGTATTTT. The complete variable domain, with remaining parts taken from reference TRBV9 and TRBJ2-3, reads DSGVTQTPKHLITATGQRVTLRCSPRSGDLSVYWYQQSLDQGLQFLIQYYNGEERAKGNILERFSAQQFPDLHSELNLSSLELGDSALYFCASSVESGRTDTQYFGPGTRLTVL.

The V gene is TRBV6-6, the J gene TRBJ2-7; 10 bases line up with TRBD1. The V gene's germline CDR1 is MNHNY and CDR2 SVGAGI (reference sequence). Trimming removed 6 bases from V and 5 bases from J; junction bases left unmatched: 10. The CDR3 has 15 amino acids. The chain's CDR3 is CASRLSGTGAHEQYF. The CDR3 DNA follows: TGTGCCAGCAGATTGTCCGGGACAGGGGCCCACGAGCAGTACTTC.

This chain links TRBV15 with TRBJ1-1; tentative D call: TRBD1 (6 bases). The V end lost 3 bases, the J end lost 2 bases, and 13 bases lay between the germline ends. The germline CDR1 and CDR2 sequences are LNHNV and YYDKDF (reference sequence). This CDR3 contains 15 residues. The CDR3 protein is CATSRGADRNTEAFF. CDR3 DNA: TGTGCCACCAGCAGGGGGGCTGATCGAAACACTGAAGCTTTCTTT.